This T cell receptor beta chain is from a study of shared clonotypes between healthy human individuals. CD8 cells regarded as naive lacked CD45RO, were positively chosen for CCR7, and omitted terminally differentiated effector memory CD45RA+ cells. Healthy adults negative for HIV, lacking recent acute infections or vaccinations, served as donors. In the authors' methods: Junction-only sequences without quality scores came from ImmunoSEQ, so filtering differed. Clones were read by immunoSEQ multiplex PCR, and TCRdb kept only the in-frame ones, dropping some. D and trimming come from the DNA, and the V and J calls and clone size come from that table. This sample carries about 2.1 million clones, roughly 93% of them seen once, and the ten largest clones take approximately 1.6%. Study observations and caveats: When naive CD4 clonotypes were compared across a few donors, about 4.8% were shared. Relative to their counterparts shared across all four donors, non-shared clonotypes exhibited diminished generation probabilities.

A remark on this clone: Its antigen remains unknown.

The receptor comes from a man younger than 35 in good health. Some clones in this sample may be carry-over from other donors' samples. Sequenced sample: naive CD8+ T cells from PBMCs.

CDR3 in amino acids: CASSTRIRTEGNTIYF. The CDR3 DNA reads as TGTGCCAGCAGCACCAGGATTCGGACGGAGGGAAACACCATATATTTT. The rearrangement uses TRBV7-8 and TRBJ1-3; no reliable D call. Germline loops: CDR1 SGHVS, CDR2 FQNEAQ. Trimming removed 5 bases from V and 4 bases from J, with 18 bases in between. The CDR3 has 16 residues.